This record covers a single T cell receptor beta chain. There are 11 residues in the CDR3. J gave up 4 bases and V 8 bases, and 1 base lay outside the gene matches. The germline gives CDR1 LNHNV, CDR2 YYDKDF (reference sequence). As handled by the study authors: Scientists estimated how many nucleated cells there were by amplifying reference gene primers. Clones were read by immunoSEQ multiplex PCR, and TCRdb kept only the in-frame ones, dropping some. V and J calls and clone size are given by that table; D and trimming were obtained from the DNA. In the table there are tens of thousands of clones, under 90% of which are singletons. These data belong to a study of blood T cell repertoires in COVID-19. Study summary: T cells, B-cell-depleted T cells, or PBMCs supplied cDNA or gDNA.

This sequence was found in a man older than 75 with acute or convalescent COVID-19. Material: peripheral blood. The V gene is TRBV15, the J gene TRBJ1-2; 7 nucleotides line up with TRBD1. The CDR3 coding sequence is TGTGCCACCGCAGGGGGCTATGGCTACACCTTC. Protein sequence: CATAGGYGYTF.